The T cell receptor (beta chain) described here comes from a study of T cell changes during pregnancy in multiple sclerosis. The method was immunoSEQ multiplex PCR; TCRdb's version includes in-frame clones alone and lacks a portion of them. The sample yields around 100,000 clones, 90% seen once. CDR1 and CDR2 from the germline V gene are KGHSH and LQKENI. The CDR3 is made up of 15 amino acids. The ends were cut back, 4 bases at V and 0 bases at J, with 10 bases in the middle. The receptor was isolated from a female donor in good health, enrolled as a control in a pregnancy study. This rearrangement joins TRBV18 to TRBJ1-5; possibly TRBD1 for D (6 bases). Sequences were derived from peripheral blood, sampled in the second trimester of pregnancy. The CDR3 loop reads CASSRTDVSNQPQHF. The CDR3 DNA follows: TGTGCCAGCTCACGGACAGACGTTAGCAATCAGCCCCAGCATTTT.